These T cell receptor beta chains were read from a single sample in a study of identifying expanded T cells in peripheral blood. The method was immunoSEQ multiplex PCR; TCRdb's version includes in-frame clones alone and lacks a portion of them. This sample has 100,000 or so clones, with roughly 87% found just once. What was sequenced was blood. Receptors originate from a person aged 18 to 75 in good health. CDR3s include the opening cysteine and the closing phenylalanine or tryptophan. A D gene is named only where the DNA matches it firmly. Expanded clones get a size class; other rows say once, few or many, or leave the size out.

>-|TRBV6-5|-|TRBJ1-2
TGTGCCAGCAGTTACACCCATTATAACTATGGCTACACCTTC
CASSYTHYNYGYTF
>-|TRBV6-6|TRBD1|TRBJ2-7
TGTGCCAGCAGCCCAGGCGTGGACAGGGGGTACGAGCAGTACTTC
CASSPGVDRGYEQYF
>-|TRBV19|TRBD1|TRBJ2-7
TGTGCCAGTAGTCCTGCAGGGGGAGCGTACGAGCAGTACTTC
CASSPAGGAYEQYF
>-|TRBV2|-|TRBJ1-3
TGTGCCAGCAGTGAATGGGCAGGTTCTGGAAACACCATATATTTT
CASSEWAGSGNTIYF
>once|TRBV7-8|-|TRBJ2-3
TGTGCCAGCAGCCTGACTAGGGTTTTAGATACGCAGTATTTT
CASSLTRVLDTQYF
>-|TRBV5-1|TRBD1|TRBJ2-1
TGCGCCAGCAGCTCGGGACAGGCGGGCTCCTACAATGAGCAGTTCTTC
CASSSGQAGSYNEQFF
>-|TRBV6-1|-|TRBJ1-5
TGTGCCAGCAGTGACCTTGACAGAAGCAATCAGCCCCAGCATTTT
CASSDLDRSNQPQHF
>-|TRBV12-5|-|TRBJ1-6
TGTGCTAGTGGTCTCTCCTTTAATTCACCCCTCCACTTT
CASGLSFNSPLHF
>-|TRBV7-9|-|TRBJ1-2
TGTGCCAGCAGCTTAACGGGGGGCTACACCTTC
CASSLTGGYTF
>-|TRBV6-5|-|TRBJ2-1
TGTGCCAGCAGCCAGAGTTACAATGAGCAGTTCTTC
CASSQSYNEQFF
>once|TRBV7-2|TRBD1|TRBJ1-1
TGTGCCAGCAGCTTGGCAGGGGGAGCGGAAGCTTTCTTT
CASSLAGGAEAFF
>-|TRBV4-1|-|TRBJ2-1
TGCGCCAGCAGCCAAGAAGGACAGTACAATGAGCAGTTCTTC
CASSQEGQYNEQFF
>-|TRBV19|-|TRBJ2-5
TGTGCCAGTAGTATATCAGGGGCGGGGATAGAGACCCAGTACTTC
CASSISGAGIETQYF
>-|TRBV28|-|TRBJ2-7
TGTGCCAGCAGCTTAACCCGGGACACATCCTACGAGCAGTACTTC
CASSLTRDTSYEQYF
>-|TRBV6-6|-|TRBJ1-2
TGTGCCAGCAGTCGATCGGTGGAGGGCGGTGGCTACACCTTC
CASSRSVEGGGYTF
>-|TRBV6-1|TRBD1|TRBJ2-1
TGTGCCAGCAGTGTGACGGGACAGGGCTATGAGCAGTTCTTC
CASSVTGQGYEQFF
>-|TRBV6-5|-|TRBJ1-1
TGTGCCAGCAGAGCCCAGGGGAGAGATCAAGCTTTCTTT
CASRAQGRDQAFF
>-|TRBV28|TRBD1|TRBJ1-2
TGTGCCAGCTTTCCGGTGCCCCTCGGGACAGGGTTCTTAGGCTACACCTTC
CASFPVPLGTGFLGYTF
>once|TRBV5-6|TRBD1|TRBJ2-2
TGTGCCAGCAGCTGGGGGACAGGGGCCCGCGGGGAGCTGTTTTTT
CASSWGTGARGELFF
>-|TRBV2|-|TRBJ2-5
TGTGCCAGCAGTGGGCCGGGGGCGGAGACCCAGTACTTC
CASSGPGAETQYF
>-|TRBV6-5|-|TRBJ2-1
TGTGCCAGCAGCCCGTGGCGGGGCTACAATGAGCAGTTCTTC
CASSPWRGYNEQFF
>few|TRBV7-2|-|TRBJ1-6
TGTGCCAGCAGCTTACAAGGGGTTCGGTCACCCCTCCACTTT
CASSLQGVRSPLHF
>few|TRBV7-2|TRBD2|TRBJ2-7
TGTGCCAGCAGTTTCACTAGCGGGGGGGCTGGGTACGAGCAGTACTTC
CASSFTSGGAGYEQYF
>-|TRBV27|-|TRBJ2-3
TGTGCCAGCAGGGGGGGCCCCGGGTATACGCAGTATTTT
CASRGGPGYTQYF
>-|TRBV7-2|-|TRBJ2-5
TGTGCCAGCAGCCGGACTGCCCAGACCCAGTACTTC
CASSRTAQTQYF
>-|TRBV7-2|-|TRBJ2-5
TGTGCCAGCAGCCTCAGTCCAGGGTGGGAGACCCAGTACTTC
CASSLSPGWETQYF
>-|TRBV7-8|-|TRBJ2-7
TGTGCCAGCAGCTTAGTTCCGCACCTCGCGTCCTACGAGCAGTACTTC
CASSLVPHLASYEQYF
>-|TRBV5-1|TRBD1|TRBJ2-7
TGCGCCAGCAGCTTTTCCCCGGCCGGGACAGGGGTCGAGCAGTACTTC
CASSFSPAGTGVEQYF
>-|TRBV7-9|-|TRBJ2-3
TGTGCCAGCAGCCCCCGTCACACAGATACGCAGTATTTT
CASSPRHTDTQYF
>once|TRBV29-1|-|TRBJ2-1
TGCAGCGTTGAAGATTTGACAGAAAGCCTAGGCTACAATGAGCAGTTCTTC
CSVEDLTESLGYNEQFF
>-|TRBV28|-|TRBJ1-2
TGTGCCAGCAGTTTGAGGGCAGGTCTCTATGGCTACACCTTC
CASSLRAGLYGYTF
>-|TRBV29-1|-|TRBJ2-7
TGCAGCGTCCCCTCCCAAGGGGGCGAGCAGTACTTC
CSVPSQGGEQYF
>-|TRBV19|-|TRBJ1-1
TGTGCCAGTAGCGCGCTACAGGGAGACACTGAAGCTTTCTTT
CASSALQGDTEAFF
>-|TRBV5-6|-|TRBJ1-1
TGTGCCAGCGGCGAGGGGAACACTGAAGCTTTCTTT
CASGEGNTEAFF
>-|TRBV6-1|TRBD2|TRBJ2-7
TGTGCCAGCAGTGAAGCGCCTAGCGGGGGGCCTCTCCTATACGAGCAGTACTTC
CASSEAPSGGPLLYEQYF
>-|TRBV7-2|TRBD1|TRBJ2-7
TGTGCCAGCAGCTTAGGACAGGGGGCGCGGTACGAGCAGTACTTC
CASSLGQGARYEQYF
>-|TRBV28|-|TRBJ1-6
TGTGCCAGCAGTGAACCGTTGGGGTTTCGGGAACCCCTCCACTTT
CASSEPLGFREPLHF
>-|TRBV6-6|TRBD1|TRBJ2-3
TGTGCCAGCAGTTACTCGCAGGGGGCGATAACAGATACGCAGTATTTT
CASSYSQGAITDTQYF
>-|TRBV7-9|-|TRBJ1-4
TGTGCCAGCAGCTTTGGCCGATCTAATGAAAAACTGTTTTTT
CASSFGRSNEKLFF
>-|TRBV11-2|-|TRBJ2-5
TGTGCCAGCAGCTTACCAGGGTACCAAGAGACCCAGTACTTC
CASSLPGYQETQYF
>-|TRBV14|TRBD1|TRBJ1-2
TGTGCCAGCAGCCAAGTGTTACGGGACAGGGCGTACGATGGCTACACCTTC
CASSQVLRDRAYDGYTF
>few|TRBV27|-|TRBJ1-6
TGTGCCAGCAGTGATAAGGGGTATTCACCCCTCCACTTT
CASSDKGYSPLHF
>-|TRBV19|TRBD1|TRBJ1-1
TGTGCCAGTGTATGGGGGACAGGCCTGAACACTGAAGCTTTCTTT
CASVWGTGLNTEAFF
>-|TRBV9|-|TRBJ1-2
TGTGCCAGCAGCGTAGCTTACCAGGCAATTCCTAACTATGGCTACACCTTC
CASSVAYQAIPNYGYTF
>-|TRBV28|TRBD1|TRBJ1-2
TGTGCCAGCAGTTCAACAGGGGACTATGGCTACACCTTC
CASSSTGDYGYTF
>-|TRBV19|-|TRBJ2-2
TGTGCCAGTAGTATAGGACCCCGGGCCGGGGAGCTGTTTTTT
CASSIGPRAGELFF
>-|TRBV4-1|TRBD1|TRBJ2-5
TGCGCCAGCAGCCAAGGACCGTCCCAGGGGGCGCGGGAGACCCAGTACTTC
CASSQGPSQGARETQYF
>-|TRBV15|-|TRBJ1-1
TGTGCCACCAGCAGAGATGGGGTAGGGGGTCGGTGGAACACTGAAGCTTTCTTT
CATSRDGVGGRWNTEAFF
>-|TRBV19|-|TRBJ1-2
TGTGCCAGTACCAAACAGGGCCACTATGGCTACACCTTC
CASTKQGHYGYTF
>-|TRBV20-1|-|TRBJ1-1
TGCAGTGCTAGAATCCCAGGGTGGGCTTTCTTT
CSARIPGWAFF
>medium-sized|TRBV9|-|TRBJ2-7
TGTGCCAGCAGCGTAGGAACAGGTCCCTACGAGCAGTACTTC
CASSVGTGPYEQYF
>-|TRBV2|-|TRBJ2-7
TGTGCCAGCAGGGTCGGACAGAGTAGCTCCTACGAGCAGTACTTC
CASRVGQSSSYEQYF
>once|TRBV13|-|TRBJ2-1
TGTGCCAGCACCTTGGGGCTGGGCGGTAGCAATGAGCAGTTCTTC
CASTLGLGGSNEQFF
>-|TRBV18|-|TRBJ2-3
TGTGCCAGCTCACCACCTGGAACAGGGAAGGGAGATACGCAGTATTTT
CASSPPGTGKGDTQYF
>-|TRBV10-3|-|TRBJ1-6
TGTGCCATCAGTGAGTTTCGCCTGAAGGGGGGTTTTCCTTTTAATTCACCCCTCCACTTT
CAISEFRLKGGFPFNSPLHF